This T cell receptor beta chain was identified during a study of blood T cell repertoires in COVID-19. The CDR3 covers 15 residues. The germline V gene encodes CDR1 SGDLS and CDR2 YYNGEE. V dropped 3 bases and J dropped 0 bases, with 10 bases sitting between them. Libraries were prepared by immunoSEQ multiplex PCR; TCRdb keeps only in-frame clonotypes and omits some of them. The table lists roughly 110,000 clones, 75% to 95% of them singletons, with 1% to 1.5% in the top ten. This sequence was found in a woman in her 30s with acute or convalescent COVID-19. Sequenced: peripheral blood. The chain links TRBV9 to TRBJ2-1; the D gene is possibly TRBD2 (6 bases). The CDR3 loop reads CASSAVGGSYNEQFF. The CDR3 DNA follows: TGTGCCAGCAGCGCCGTCGGGGGCTCCTACAATGAGCAGTTCTTC.